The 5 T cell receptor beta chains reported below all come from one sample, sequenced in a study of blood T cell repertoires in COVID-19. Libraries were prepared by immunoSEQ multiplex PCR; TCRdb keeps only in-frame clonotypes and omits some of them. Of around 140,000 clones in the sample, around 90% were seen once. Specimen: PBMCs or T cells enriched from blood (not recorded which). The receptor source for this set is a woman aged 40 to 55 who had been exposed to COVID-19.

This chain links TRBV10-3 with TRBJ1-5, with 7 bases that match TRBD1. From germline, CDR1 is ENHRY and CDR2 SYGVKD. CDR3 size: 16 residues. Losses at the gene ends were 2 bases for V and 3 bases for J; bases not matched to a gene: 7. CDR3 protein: CAISETGDSVNQPQHF. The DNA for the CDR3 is TGTGCCATCAGTGAGACGGGGGACAGCGTCAATCAGCCCCAGCATTTT.

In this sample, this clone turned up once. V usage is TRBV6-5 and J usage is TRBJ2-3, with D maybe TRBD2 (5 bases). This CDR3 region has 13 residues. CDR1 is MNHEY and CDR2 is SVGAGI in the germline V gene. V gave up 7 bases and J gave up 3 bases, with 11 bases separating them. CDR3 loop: CASTSLGTDTQYF. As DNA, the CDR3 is TGTGCCAGCACTAGCCTTGGGACAGATACGCAGTATTTT.

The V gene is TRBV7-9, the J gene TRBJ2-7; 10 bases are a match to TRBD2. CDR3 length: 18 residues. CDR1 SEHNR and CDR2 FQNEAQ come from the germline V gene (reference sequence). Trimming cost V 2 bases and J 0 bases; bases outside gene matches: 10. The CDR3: CASSLYATSGRHSYEQYF. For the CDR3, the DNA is TGTGCCAGCAGCTTATATGCGACTAGCGGGCGACACTCCTACGAGCAGTACTTC.

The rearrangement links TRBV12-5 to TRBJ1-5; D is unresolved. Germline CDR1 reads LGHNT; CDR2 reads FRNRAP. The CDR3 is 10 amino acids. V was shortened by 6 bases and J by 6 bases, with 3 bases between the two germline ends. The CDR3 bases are TGTGCTAGTGGCTCTCAGCCCCAGCATTTT. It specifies CASGSQPQHF.

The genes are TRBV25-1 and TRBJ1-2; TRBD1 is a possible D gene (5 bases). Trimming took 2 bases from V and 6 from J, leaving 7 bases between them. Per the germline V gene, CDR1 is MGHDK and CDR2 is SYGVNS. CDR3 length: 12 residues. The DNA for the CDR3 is TGTGCCAGCAGTGAAATAGGGGATGGCTACACCTTC. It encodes CASSEIGDGYTF.